Reported below is one TCR beta chain. The antigen is not known. Chemo-refractory metastatic non-small-cell lung cancer patients received focal radiation with ipilimumab CTLA-4 blockade. V gave up 3 bases and J gave up 3 bases, with 8 bases separating them. This CDR3 spans 13 amino acids. Germline V gene lookup returns CDR1 SGHRS and CDR2 YFSETQ. The assay was immunoSEQ multiplex PCR, and TCRdb's table has in-frame clones only and misses some. The table has 48,000 or so clones, almost 85% seen once; the top ten hold roughly 5%. This record belongs to a study of radiotherapy plus CTLA-4 blockade in lung cancer. The study, taken as a whole, reports: Early blood T cell clone changes and increased post-radiation serum interferon-beta were reportedly the strongest response predictors. The study found tumor-derived TCR clones expanded in blood after radiotherapy plus ipilimumab.

The sequences come from peripheral blood, collected from a patient treated with radiotherapy plus ipilimumab. The chain has TRBV5-1 and TRBJ2-3; D might be TRBD1 (6 bases). The clonotype comes from a human donor with non-small cell lung cancer whose response to radiotherapy plus ipilimumab could not be evaluated. The CDR3 here is CASSSQGTDTQYF. In DNA, the CDR3 is TGCGCCAGCAGCTCCCAGGGGACAGATACGCAGTATTTT.